These 20 T cell receptor beta chains came from one sample sequenced in a study of shared clonotypes between healthy human individuals. Sequencing used immunoSEQ multiplex PCR; TCRdb keeps in-frame clones, though not all of them. The table shows over a million clones, with around 82% occurring only once. Sequencing was performed on memory CD4+ T cells from PBMCs. Subset here: CD45RA-negative fraction. The origin of the receptors is a man younger than 35 in good health. Some clones in this sample may be carry-over from other donors' samples.

J is TRBJ2-5 and V is TRBV28; the D is unclear. The germline V gene has CDR1 MDHEN and CDR2 SYDVKM. This CDR3 is 13 amino acids long. The V and J ends lost 5 bases and 0 bases respectively, with 7 bases between them. CDR3 loop: CASSVGYQETQYF. Here the CDR3 DNA reads TGTGCCAGCAGTGTCGGATACCAAGAGACCCAGTACTTC.

The V and J genes are TRBV27 and TRBJ1-1; D not resolved. This CDR3 comprises 16 residues. The V end lost 6 bases, the J end lost 4 bases, and 21 bases lay between the germline ends. Germline V lookup: CDR1 MNHEY, CDR2 SMNVEV (reference sequence). Here the CDR3 DNA reads TGTGCCAGCAGCCGCTACCTTCCATCGGGAAGCACTGAAGCTTTCTTT. Amino acids: CASSRYLPSGSTEAFF.

The gene calls are TRBV5-8 and TRBJ2-7; no definite D call. The CDR3 covers 11 residues. CDR1 and CDR2 from the germline V gene are SGHTS and YDEGEE. V was clipped by 0 bases and J by 6 bases, with 4 bases between them. The CDR3 nucleotides read TGTGCCAGCAGCTTGGTAGGCGAGCAGTACTTC. Translating gives CASSLVGEQYF.

The chain carries TRBV29-1 and TRBJ2-4; tentative D call: TRBD1 (6 bases). Trimming shortened V by 6 bases and J by 1 base, and 16 bases separated the two germline ends. Germline V gene sequence: CDR1 SQVTM, CDR2 ANQGSEA. CDR3 length: 15 amino acids. CDR3 in amino acids: CSVSKGVLAKNIQYF. CDR3 sequence (DNA): TGCAGCGTGAGCAAGGGGGTTTTGGCCAAAAACATTCAGTACTTC.

V and J are TRBV2 and TRBJ1-4, with a tentative D call TRBD1 (5 bases). Looked up from germline, CDR1 is SNHLY and CDR2 is FYNNEI. The CDR3 runs to 14 residues. V was pared by 8 bases and J by 5 bases, with 15 bases between. The CDR3 sequence: CASRRDGRNEKLFF. CDR3 nucleotide sequence: TGTGCCAGCCGTCGGGACGGACGGAATGAAAAACTGTTTTTT. The full variable domain, rest sourced from reference TRBV2 and TRBJ1-4, is EPEVTQTPSHQVTQMGQEVILRCVPISNHLYFYWYRQILGQKVEFLVSFYNNEISEKSEIFDDQFSVERPDGSNFTLKIRSTKLEDSAMYFCASRRDGRNEKLFFGSGTQLSVL.

V usage is TRBV25-1 and J usage is TRBJ1-2, with 8 bases identical to TRBD1. The CDR3 consists of 14 residues. CDR1 MGHDK and CDR2 SYGVNS come from the germline V gene. V lost 4 bases to trimming and J lost 5 bases; unmatched junction nucleotides: 6. The CDR3 DNA reads as TGTGCCAGCAGTGCCCAGGACAGGGAATATGGCTACACCTTC. As protein: CASSAQDREYGYTF.

This clone was seen at least ten times. The chain joins TRBV9 to TRBJ2-1; 8 bases align to TRBD2. The V gene's germline CDR1 is SGDLS and CDR2 YYNGEE. The CDR3 runs 17 residues. V lost 0 bases to trimming and J lost 1 base; unmatched junction nucleotides: 6. The CDR3 region has the DNA TGTGCCAGCAGCGTAGAGAGCGGGAGTAATTCCTACAATGAGCAGTTCTTC. Protein: CASSVESGSNSYNEQFF.

This clone occurred a few times. This chain connects TRBV15 to TRBJ1-5, with D possibly matching TRBD1 (5 bases). The V end lost 0 bases, the J end lost 4 bases, and 13 bases lay between the germline ends. CDR1 and CDR2 from the germline V gene are LNHNV and YYDKDF (reference sequence). The CDR3 runs to 16 residues. The CDR3 loop is CATSRDTRGTNQPQHF. For the CDR3, the DNA is TGTGCCACCAGCAGAGATACGAGGGGTACAAATCAGCCCCAGCATTTT.

This clone was recorded once. This chain links TRBV6-1 with TRBJ2-1; a possible D gene is TRBD2 (6 bases). Germline CDR1 reads MNHNS; CDR2 reads SASEGT. Trimming took 5 bases from V and 6 from J, leaving 14 bases between them. This CDR3 has 14 residues. The CDR3 DNA is TGTGCCAGCAGTCAACTCCGGGACTCCAATGAGCAGTTCTTC. It translates to CASSQLRDSNEQFF.

This rearrangement joins TRBV28 to TRBJ2-1; 7 bases align to TRBD2. Germline-derived CDR1 and CDR2 are MDHEN and SYDVKM. The CDR3 is 15 residues long. V lost 2 bases to trimming and J lost 7 bases; unmatched junction nucleotides: 8. For the CDR3, the DNA is TGTGCCAGCAGTTTAGGGCATCTCGGGGGGAATGAGCAGTTCTTC. Its protein is CASSLGHLGGNEQFF.

In regard to this clone: The same CDR3 arises from other DNA sequences in this sample as well. The chain has TRBV4-3 and TRBJ2-3; D is perhaps TRBD2 (5 bases). The CDR3 runs 14 residues. V lost 1 base to trimming and J lost 3 bases, with 8 bases between them. Germline assignment: CDR1 LGHNA and CDR2 YSLEER. This chain's CDR3 is CASSQGGRTDTQYF. The CDR3 nucleotides are TGCGCCAGCAGCCAAGGTGGGAGAACAGATACGCAGTATTTT.

V is TRBV6-6 and J is TRBJ2-3; TRBD2 is a possible D gene (5 bases). The V end lost 5 bases, the J end lost 1 base, and 10 bases lay between the germline ends. Germline V gives CDR1 MNHNY, CDR2 SVGAGI (reference sequence). CDR3 length: 14 residues. The DNA for the CDR3 is TGTGCCAGCAGTCCTAGCTACGGCACAGATACGCAGTATTTT. As protein: CASSPSYGTDTQYF.

The CDR3 region is CASSQEFGGNQPQHF. The CDR3 coding sequence is TGCGCCAGCAGCCAAGAATTCGGGGGGAATCAGCCCCAGCATTTT. The J gene is TRBJ1-5, the V gene TRBV4-3, with TRBD1 as a possible D gene (5 bases). V gave up 0 bases and J gave up 4 bases, with 10 bases separating them. There are 15 residues in the CDR3. Germline CDR1 is LGHNA and CDR2 is YSLEER.

V is TRBV10-2 and J is TRBJ2-7, with 8 bases identical to TRBD1. Per the germline V gene, CDR1 is WSHSY and CDR2 is SAAADI. Losses at the gene ends were 6 bases for V and 3 bases for J; bases not matched to a gene: 7. The CDR3 covers 14 residues. CDR3 loop: CASRGQGIYYEQYF. The CDR3, as DNA: TGCGCCAGCAGAGGACAGGGTATTTACTACGAGCAGTACTTC.

The V gene is TRBV27, the J gene TRBJ2-1, with D unresolved. The CDR3 has 11 residues. The germline V gene encodes CDR1 MNHEY and CDR2 SMNVEV (reference sequence). The V and J ends lost 8 bases and 7 bases respectively, with 9 bases between them. The CDR3 sequence: CASPKENEQFF. The CDR3 DNA reads as TGTGCCAGCCCTAAGGAAAATGAGCAGTTCTTC.

This clone has a single count. The chain recombines TRBV11-3 with TRBJ1-1; D gene unclear. Germline CDR1 and CDR2: SGHNT and YENEEA. This CDR3 contains 13 residues. Trimming took off 0 bases at V and 5 bases at J, with 7 bases between the two ends. The CDR3 DNA reads as TGTGCCAGCAGCTTAGATACCGAGACTGAAGCTTTCTTT. Amino acid sequence: CASSLDTETEAFF.

The chain uses TRBV6-5 and TRBJ2-7; D may be TRBD1 (5 bases). CDR3 length: 13 residues. Germline V gene sequence: CDR1 MNHEY, CDR2 SVGAGI. V shed 6 bases and J shed 5 bases, with 14 bases lying between them. The CDR3: CASRPDNHHEQYF. The CDR3 DNA sequence: TGTGCCAGCAGACCGGACAATCACCACGAGCAGTACTTC.

This rearrangement joins TRBV29-1 to TRBJ2-3; D gene uncertain. Trimming took 5 bases from V and 2 from J, leaving 11 bases between them. This CDR3 has 13 residues. Germline assignment: CDR1 SQVTM and CDR2 ANQGSEA. The CDR3 region has the DNA TGCAGCGTTTTTCTCCCCTTCACAGATACGCAGTATTTT. It yields the protein CSVFLPFTDTQYF.

As regards this clone: The same CDR3 is also encoded by other DNA sequences in this sample. The J gene is TRBJ2-3, the V gene TRBV2, with D unclear. Germline CDR1 and CDR2: SNHLY and FYNNEI. The V end was cut by 6 bases, the J end by 0 bases, with 4 bases between. The CDR3 runs to 12 residues. CDR3 DNA sequence: TGTGCCAGCAGAAGAAGCACAGATACGCAGTATTTT. Encoded protein: CASRRSTDTQYF. Using reference TRBV2 and TRBJ2-3 for the parts outside the CDR3, the full variable domain is EPEVTQTPSHQVTQMGQEVILRCVPISNHLYFYWYRQILGQKVEFLVSFYNNEISEKSEIFDDQFSVERPDGSNFTLKIRSTKLEDSAMYFCASRRSTDTQYFGPGTRLTVL.

The genes are TRBV18 and TRBJ2-5; no definite D call. The V gene lost 3 bases and the J gene lost 5 bases, with 13 bases spanning the gap. The germline V gene has CDR1 KGHSH and CDR2 LQKENI. The CDR3 extends over 14 amino acids. In DNA form, the CDR3 reads TGTGCCAGCTCACCCGGGCACCCGAGGGAGACCCAGTACTTC. As protein: CASSPGHPRETQYF. The complete variable domain, with remaining parts taken from reference TRBV18 and TRBJ2-5, reads NAGVMQNPRHLVRRRGQEARLRCSPMKGHSHVYWYRQLPEEGLKFMVYLQKENIIDESGMPKERFSAEFPKEGPSILRIQQVVRGDSAAYFCASSPGHPRETQYFGPGTRLLVL.